One sample yielded the 31 T cell receptor beta chains listed below, sequenced in a study of T cells in localized non-small cell lung cancer. Profiled with immunoSEQ multiplex PCR; TCRdb holds only in-frame clones, not every one. The top ten hold over 15% of the sample, which has 65,000 to 95,000 clones, around 80% seen once. The source material was PBMCs, sampled before any cancer treatment. These receptors all come from a man aged 35-69 years with stage II squamous cell lung carcinoma.

CDR3 amino acids: CASSLNIRRGAGETQYF. DNA for the CDR3: TGCGCCAGCAGCTTGAACATTCGACGGGGGGCAGGGGAGACCCAGTACTTC. The chain is built from TRBV5-1 and TRBJ2-5, with D maybe TRBD2 (7 bases). Germline CDR1 reads SGHRS; CDR2 reads YFSETQ. V was trimmed by 1 base and J by 5 bases, leaving 21 bases between them. The CDR3 length is 17 residues.

V is TRBV9 and J is TRBJ2-2; D possibly corresponds to TRBD1 (6 bases). This CDR3 spans 15 amino acids. Germline CDR1 is SGDLS and CDR2 is YYNGEE. Trimming removed 4 bases from V and 0 bases from J, with 10 bases in between. The DNA for the CDR3 is TGTGCCAGCAGCTTCAGGGGCCCGAACACCGGGGAGCTGTTTTTT. Translated, it gives CASSFRGPNTGELFF.

The chain joins TRBV18 to TRBJ1-1; D might be TRBD1 (5 bases). The CDR3 has 13 amino acids. Trimming pared 6 bases from V and 9 bases from J, leaving 17 bases between. Germline V gives CDR1 KGHSH, CDR2 LQKENI. In DNA, the CDR3 is TGTGCCAGCTCCCTCAACGCGGGGGAACAAGCTTTCTTT. Translating gives CASSLNAGEQAFF.

The chain combines TRBV7-2 with TRBJ1-4; 8 positions match TRBD1. The J segment lost 0 bases and the V segment lost 5 bases, leaving 8 bases of the junction unmatched. Germline V lookup: CDR1 SGHTA, CDR2 FQGNSA. The CDR3 is made up of 17 amino acids. The CDR3 loop is CASSPGTGTATNEKLFF. DNA for the CDR3: TGTGCCAGCAGCCCGGGGACAGGAACAGCAACTAATGAAAAACTGTTTTTT.

This clone appeared a single time. The chain uses TRBV29-1 and TRBJ2-1; 12 bases align to TRBD2. The CDR3 is made up of 14 amino acids. The trim removed 7 bases at V and 7 bases at J, leaving 8 bases unmatched. Germline V gives CDR1 SQVTM, CDR2 ANQGSEA. The CDR3 region has the DNA TGCAGCGCCCAAACTAGCGGGGGGCCTAATGAGCAGTTCTTC. It specifies CSAQTSGGPNEQFF.

This clone has more than one count but fewer than ten. The chain couples TRBV12-5 to TRBJ2-3; D unresolved. Trimming stripped 6 bases from V and 0 bases from J, with 4 bases between. The CDR3 extends over 12 amino acids. Germline V gene lookup returns CDR1 LGHNT and CDR2 FRNRAP. The CDR3 protein is CASGVSTDTQYF. CDR3 nucleotides: TGTGCTAGTGGGGTTAGCACAGATACGCAGTATTTT.

The rearrangement joins TRBV7-2 to TRBJ1-1, with 7 bases identical to TRBD1. The CDR3 sequence is 13 residues long. Trimming at V came to 4 bases and at J to 4 bases, leaving 3 bases not matched to a gene. The germline V gene has CDR1 SGHTA and CDR2 FQGNSA. CDR3 in amino acids: CASSSTGSTEAFF. In DNA, the CDR3 is TGTGCCAGCAGCTCGACAGGGAGCACTGAAGCTTTCTTT.

The genes are TRBV6-6 and TRBJ2-1; TRBD1 matches at 9 bases. The CDR3 runs to 15 residues. From germline, CDR1 is MNHNY and CDR2 SVGAGI (reference sequence). J gave up 3 bases and V 5 bases, and 5 bases lay outside the gene matches. CDR3 loop: CASSTGTGLYNEQFF. In DNA, the CDR3 is TGTGCCAGCAGTACCGGGACAGGGCTCTACAATGAGCAGTTCTTC.

The rearrangement uses TRBV6-1 and TRBJ2-7, with TRBD2 as a possible D gene (7 bases). Germline lookup yields CDR1 MNHNS and CDR2 SASEGT. This CDR3 is 15 amino acids long. Trimming cost V 2 bases and J 3 bases, with 14 bases left between them. DNA of the CDR3: TGTGCCAGCAGTGAACCCGGGGGGCGGAACTACGAGCAGTACTTC. Amino acids: CASSEPGGRNYEQYF.

The chain recombines TRBV7-3 with TRBJ1-6; D uncertain. Germline assignment: CDR1 SGHTA and CDR2 FQGTGA. The CDR3 runs 14 residues. V was cut by 6 bases and J by 7 bases, with 13 bases left in between. The chain's CDR3 is CASSHRRENSPLHF. Written as DNA, the CDR3 is TGTGCCAGCAGTCACCGACGGGAGAATTCACCCCTCCACTTT.

The chain recombines TRBV19 with TRBJ2-3; 7 bases are a match to TRBD1. After removal of 5 bases from V and 2 bases from J, the junction contained 4 bases not matched to a gene. The CDR3 loop spans 14 amino acids. Germline V CDR1 and CDR2: LNHDA, SQIVND (reference sequence). CDR3 nucleotides: TGTGCCAGTAGTCCGGGACAGAACACAGATACGCAGTATTTT. It yields the protein CASSPGQNTDTQYF.

The genes are TRBV6-1 and TRBJ1-5; perhaps TRBD1 as D (6 bases). CDR3 length: 17 amino acids. The V end was cut by 4 bases, the J end by 1 base, with 17 bases between. Germline lookup yields CDR1 MNHNS and CDR2 SASEGT. CDR3 DNA: TGTGCCAGCAGTGCGGGACATTCCACATCGAGCAATCAGCCCCAGCATTTT. Its protein product is CASSAGHSTSSNQPQHF.

The rearrangement joins TRBV28 to TRBJ2-7; 7 positions match TRBD1. The germline V gene encodes CDR1 MDHEN and CDR2 SYDVKM. The CDR3 consists of 15 residues. The V gene end was trimmed by 4 bases and the J gene end by 6 bases; junction bases not matched to a gene: 12. CDR3 in amino acids: CASSSYPSQGFEQYF. For the CDR3, the DNA is TGTGCCAGCAGTTCCTACCCGTCACAGGGGTTCGAGCAGTACTTC.

This chain uses TRBV28 with TRBJ2-7; D is ambiguous. The V end lost 1 base, the J end lost 0 bases, and 10 bases lay between the germline ends. Germline values: CDR1 MDHEN, CDR2 SYDVKM. This CDR3 is 15 amino acids long. CDR3 nucleotide sequence: TGTGCCAGCAGTTTATCCCCAGATTCCTCCTACGAGCAGTACTTC. Amino acid sequence: CASSLSPDSSYEQYF. The variable domain in full, completed from reference TRBV28 and TRBJ2-7, reads DVKVTQSSRYLVKRTGEKVFLECVQDMDHENMFWYRQDPGLGLRLIYFSYDVKMKEKGDIPEGYSVSREKKERFSLILESASTNQTSMYLCASSLSPDSSYEQYFGPGTRLTVT.

The rearrangement joins TRBV7-9 to TRBJ2-5, with TRBD2 identical over 11 bases. V dropped 3 bases and J dropped 3; count of bases not matched to a gene: 3. The CDR3 is 15 amino acids. The germline CDR1 and CDR2 sequences are SEHNR and FQNEAQ (reference sequence). CDR3 in amino acids: CASSFVGLAEETQYF. CDR3 in DNA: TGTGCCAGCAGCTTCGTGGGACTAGCGGAAGAGACCCAGTACTTC.

V and J are TRBV19 and TRBJ2-4; 14 bases are shared with TRBD2. This CDR3 spans 18 amino acids. Trimming removed 10 bases from V and 0 bases from J; junction bases left unmatched: 11. Germline assignment: CDR1 LNHDA and CDR2 SQIVND (reference sequence). CDR3 protein: CATTPGLAGALAKNIQYF. Here the CDR3 DNA reads TGTGCCACGACCCCGGGACTAGCGGGGGCCCTAGCCAAAAACATTCAGTACTTC.

The rearrangement uses TRBV30 and TRBJ2-3; no definite D call. V lost 3 bases, J lost 4 bases, and 11 bases lay in between. Germline CDR1 GTSNPN, CDR2 SVGIG (reference sequence). This CDR3 spans 13 amino acids. CDR3 DNA sequence: TGTGCCTGGAGGGCAAGGTCCGCAGATACGCAGTATTTT. This gives the protein CAWRARSADTQYF.

The chain couples TRBV5-4 to TRBJ1-1; no clear D gene. Trimming took 0 bases from V and 6 from J, leaving 6 bases between them. There are 12 residues in the CDR3. Germline assignment: CDR1 SGHNT and CDR2 YYREEE (reference sequence). DNA for the CDR3: TGTGCCAGCAGCTTGGGGGCTGCTGAAGCTTTCTTT. Translating gives CASSLGAAEAFF.

This clone was recorded only once. The chain links TRBV27 to TRBJ1-6; D is ambiguous. The V gene's germline CDR1 is MNHEY and CDR2 SMNVEV (reference sequence). CDR3 size: 14 residues. V dropped 2 bases and J dropped 7 bases, with 9 bases sitting between them. The CDR3 here is CASSLMGLNSPLHF. DNA for the CDR3: TGTGCCAGCAGTTTAATGGGGTTGAATTCACCCCTCCACTTT.

V and J are TRBV5-5 and TRBJ2-3, with D tentatively TRBD1 (5 bases). The CDR3 sequence is 16 residues long. The V and J ends lost 5 bases and 2 bases respectively, with 18 bases between them. Germline V CDR1 and CDR2: SGHKS, YYEKEE (reference sequence). CDR3 DNA sequence: TGTGCCAGCAGTTCGACGAGTGGGGCCTACACAGATACGCAGTATTTT. It specifies CASSSTSGAYTDTQYF.

This clone was counted a few times. The rearrangement links TRBV28 to TRBJ2-3; D is unresolved. Trimming took 2 bases from V and 2 from J, leaving 8 bases between them. CDR1 and CDR2 from the germline V gene are MDHEN and SYDVKM. The CDR3 runs 14 residues. CDR3 residues: CASSLLPLTDTQYF. DNA of the CDR3: TGTGCCAGCAGTTTACTGCCCCTCACAGATACGCAGTATTTT.

The DNA for the CDR3 is TGCGCCAGCAGCCAAGATCAGGCAGCCTTATCCTACGAGCAGTACTTC. It specifies CASSQDQAALSYEQYF. V usage is TRBV4-1 and J usage is TRBJ2-7; no firm D call. Per the germline V gene, CDR1 is MGHRA and CDR2 is YSYEKL. Trimming left V 0 bases short and J 1 base short, with 13 bases between. The CDR3 loop spans 16 amino acids.

The chain employs TRBV5-6 and TRBJ2-1; 7 bases are a match to TRBD2. This CDR3 spans 11 amino acids. The trim removed 4 bases at V and 12 bases at J, leaving 4 bases unmatched. CDR1 is SGHDT, CDR2 YYEEEE, per germline. The chain's CDR3 is CASSLGLLQFF. The CDR3, as DNA: TGTGCCAGCAGCCTGGGACTATTGCAGTTCTTC.

As to this clone: Other DNA sequences in the sample encode the same CDR3. The rearrangement joins TRBV19 to TRBJ1-1; TRBD1 is a possible D gene (5 bases). The CDR3 is made up of 14 amino acids. V lost 3 bases, J lost 1 base, and 9 bases lay in between. CDR1 is LNHDA and CDR2 is SQIVND in the germline V gene (reference sequence). This CDR3 is CASSIGRANTEAFF. CDR3 sequence (DNA): TGTGCCAGTAGTATCGGCAGGGCGAACACTGAAGCTTTCTTT.

The chain recombines TRBV28 with TRBJ2-7, with 7 bases aligning to TRBD2. The CDR3 totals 16 residues. The germline V gene encodes CDR1 MDHEN and CDR2 SYDVKM. Trimming at V came to 3 bases and at J to 3 bases, leaving 11 bases not matched to a gene. CDR3 coding DNA: TGTGCCAGCAGTTTCCGAGCCGGGACTACACACTACGAGCAGTACTTC. Translated, it gives CASSFRAGTTHYEQYF. Using reference TRBV28 and TRBJ2-7 for the parts outside the CDR3, the full variable domain is DVKVTQSSRYLVKRTGEKVFLECVQDMDHENMFWYRQDPGLGLRLIYFSYDVKMKEKGDIPEGYSVSREKKERFSLILESASTNQTSMYLCASSFRAGTTHYEQYFGPGTRLTVT.

This chain uses TRBV2 with TRBJ2-6; 8 positions agree with TRBD2. The CDR3 has 17 amino acids. Trimming at V came to 7 bases and at J to 3 bases, leaving 11 bases not matched to a gene. Germline V lookup: CDR1 SNHLY, CDR2 FYNNEI. The chain's CDR3 is CASTYSRGGSGANVLTF. The CDR3 nucleotides are TGTGCCAGCACCTATTCCCGGGGGGGGAGTGGGGCCAACGTCCTGACTTTC.

The chain combines TRBV27 with TRBJ2-7; D is uncertain. Trimming took off 8 bases at V and 3 bases at J, with 20 bases between the two ends. The germline gives CDR1 MNHEY, CDR2 SMNVEV (reference sequence). The CDR3 runs 15 residues. CDR3 sequence: CASCPLPAENYEQYF. DNA for the CDR3: TGTGCCAGCTGCCCCCTCCCTGCAGAAAACTACGAGCAGTACTTC.

There are a few counts of this clone. V and J are TRBV5-4 and TRBJ1-5; tentative D call: TRBD1 (5 bases). CDR1 is SGHNT, CDR2 YYREEE, per germline (reference sequence). V was pared by 0 bases and J by 5 bases, with 9 bases between. This CDR3 has 14 residues. Here the CDR3 reads CASSLGGLDQPQHF. CDR3 DNA: TGTGCCAGCAGCTTGGGGGGGTTGGATCAGCCCCAGCATTTT.

On this clone: It is unclear where the CDR3 begins or ends on the DNA, so no DNA is shown, and the CDR3 is as TCRdb lists it. V gene TRBV11-1 combines with J gene TRBJ2-7; TRBD1, the D gene given by the table, was not confirmed from the DNA. The CDR3 is 16 amino acids in total, end residues counted. Germline values: CDR1 SGHAT, CDR2 FQDESV (reference sequence). CDR3 sequence: CASSFGPGQGTEEQYF.

This chain links TRBV18 with TRBJ1-4, with TRBD1 matching 7 bases. This CDR3 comprises 15 residues. With V trimmed by 3 bases and J by 7 bases, 8 bases remained unmatched. Germline CDR1 is KGHSH and CDR2 is LQKENI. CDR3 in amino acids: CASSPETGSGEKLFF. CDR3 nucleotide sequence: TGTGCCAGCTCACCGGAGACAGGGTCGGGTGAAAAACTGTTTTTT.

This clone showed up just once. This chain joins TRBV7-9 and TRBJ1-4; no firm D call. Trimming pared 3 bases from V and 3 bases from J, leaving 8 bases between. Germline V gives CDR1 SEHNR, CDR2 FQNEAQ (reference sequence). The CDR3 sequence is 14 residues long. The CDR3 DNA reads TGTGCCAGCAGCTTTGGGAGGGCTAATGAAAAACTGTTTTTT. Translation gives CASSFGRANEKLFF.